The T cell receptor beta chain under discussion was sequenced for a study of blood T cells in healthy people across ages. Whole-study results and caveats: A strong correlation was seen between TCR beta diversity and naive T cell percentage. Long-lived donors had more naive CD4+ cells and higher diversity than aged donors.

PBMCs were isolated at a quantity of at least 6.5 million per sample. In regard to this clonotype: Its antigen remains unknown.

Primed by a sample-barcoded 5' primer and a J-beta primer mix, a second PCR proceeded for 7 to 11 cycles. Each cDNA molecule was tagged by a template-switch adaptor that had 12 random nucleotides. TCRdb passed the 5' RACE reads through MiXCR, listing each CDR3 protein once. Counted here are over a million distinct CDR3 sequences, approximately 42% occurring once; the ten biggest clones make up roughly 8.2%. This clonotype was obtained from a woman aged 18-35 years in good health. Material for sequencing was blood.

For the CDR3, the DNA is TGTGCCAGCAGGATCGATGGCAGCCTTAATTCACCCCTCCACTTT. Its translation is CASRIDGSLNSPLHF. This rearrangement joins TRBV9 to TRBJ1-6; the D is unclear. The CDR3 has 15 amino acids. V lost 5 bases, J lost 6 bases, and 15 bases lay in between. Germline values: CDR1 SGDLS, CDR2 YYNGEE.